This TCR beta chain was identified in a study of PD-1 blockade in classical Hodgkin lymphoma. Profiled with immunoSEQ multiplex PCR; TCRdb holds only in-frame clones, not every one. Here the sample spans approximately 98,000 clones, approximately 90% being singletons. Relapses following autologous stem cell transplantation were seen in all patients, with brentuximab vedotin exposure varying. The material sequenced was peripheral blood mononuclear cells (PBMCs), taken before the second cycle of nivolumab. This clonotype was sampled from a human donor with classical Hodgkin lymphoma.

CDR3 nucleotide sequence: TGTGCCAGCAGCTTGTTCTCCGGTCAGCCCCAGCATTTT. Translated: CASSLFSGQPQHF. The chain employs TRBV5-8 and TRBJ1-5; D is unclear. This CDR3 contains 13 residues. V shed 1 base and J shed 6 bases, with 8 bases lying between them. From germline, CDR1 is SGHTS and CDR2 YDEGEE. Using reference TRBV5-8 and TRBJ1-5 for the parts outside the CDR3, the full variable domain is EAGVTQSPTHLIKTRGQQATLRCSPISGHTSVYWYQQALGLGLQFLLWYDEGEERNRGNFPPRFSGRQFPNYSSELNVNALELEDSALYLCASSLFSGQPQHFGDGTRLSIL.